Each of the 27 T cell receptor beta chains below was sequenced from the same sample in a study of shared clonotypes between healthy human individuals. Data came from immunoSEQ multiplex PCR; TCRdb stores just in-frame clones and leaves some out. This sample has about 1 million clones, with 65% to 80% found just once. The sequencing sample was made of memory CD4+ T cells sorted from blood. Sample subset: CD45RA-negative fraction. These receptors were taken from a man aged 18 to 29 in good health.

V and J are TRBV9 and TRBJ2-3; D remains unclear. This CDR3 contains 15 residues. The germline V gene encodes CDR1 SGDLS and CDR2 YYNGEE. Trimming cost V 0 bases and J 4 bases, with 12 bases left between them. The CDR3 nucleotides are TGTGCCAGCAGCGTAGGGCACCAACCCCCAGATACGCAGTATTTT. Protein product: CASSVGHQPPDTQYF.

This clone was seen a handful of times. A read error may account for a junction end that differs from germline. The chain has TRBV7-2 and TRBJ2-7; 12 bases match TRBD2. The CDR3 covers 14 residues. CDR1 and CDR2 from the germline V gene are SGHTA and FQGNSA. For the CDR3, the DNA is TGTGCCAGCAGCTTTCAGACTAGCGGGGGTAAATTAGAATTC. Translating gives CASSFQTSGGKLEF.

Notes on this clone: The junction and the germline gene differ at one end; a read error may be behind it. The gene calls are TRBV30 and TRBJ1-4, with D possibly matching TRBD1 (6 bases). Germline CDR1 is GTSNPN and CDR2 is SVGIG (reference sequence). The CDR3 sequence is 13 residues long. CDR3 amino acids: CAWNRETSEKLFF. The CDR3 DNA is TGTGCCTGGAACAGGGAGACTAGTGAAAAACTGTTTTTT. Supplemented by reference TRBV30 and TRBJ1-4, the full variable domain reads SQTIHQWPATLVQPVGSPLSLECTVEGTSNPNLYWYRQAAGRGLQLLFYSVGIGQISSEVPQNLSASRPQDRQFILSSKKLLLSDSGFYLCAWNRETSEKLFFGSGTQLSVL.

This sequence joins TRBV28 and TRBJ1-5, with 7 bases matching TRBD1. The V gene end was trimmed by 5 bases and the J gene end by 2 bases; junction bases not matched to a gene: 9. The V gene's germline CDR1 is MDHEN and CDR2 SYDVKM. This CDR3 contains 16 residues. The DNA of the CDR3 is TGTGCCAGCAGTATCCTTTTCGACAGGGGCAATCAGCCCCAGCATTTT. Protein sequence: CASSILFDRGNQPQHF. Supplemented by reference TRBV28 and TRBJ1-5, the full variable domain reads DVKVTQSSRYLVKRTGEKVFLECVQDMDHENMFWYRQDPGLGLRLIYFSYDVKMKEKGDIPEGYSVSREKKERFSLILESASTNQTSMYLCASSILFDRGNQPQHFGDGTRLSIL.

V usage is TRBV5-4 and J usage is TRBJ1-1; D is ambiguous. Trimming removed 7 bases from V and 1 base from J, with 5 bases in between. The CDR3 has 11 amino acids. From germline, CDR1 is SGHNT and CDR2 YYREEE (reference sequence). Here the CDR3 DNA reads TGTGCCAGCGTAGAGAACACTGAAGCTTTCTTT. Translation: CASVENTEAFF.

The DNA of the CDR3 is TGCGCCAGCAGCTTGCGATCCGGGCAAAACACCGGGGAGCTGTTTTTT. Its translation is CASSLRSGQNTGELFF. This chain uses TRBV5-1 with TRBJ2-2; D is undetermined. In germline, CDR1 is SGHRS, CDR2 YFSETQ. The length of the CDR3 is 16 residues. V shed 1 base and J shed 2 bases, with 12 bases lying between them.

Turning to this clone: Other nucleotide sequences in the sample specify the same CDR3. This sequence joins TRBV5-1 and TRBJ2-3, with a possible D match to TRBD1 (6 bases). Germline CDR1 is SGHRS and CDR2 is YFSETQ. Trimming pared 4 bases from V and 3 bases from J, leaving 12 bases between. The CDR3 runs to 14 residues. The CDR3 DNA is TGCGCCAGCAGCCCCGGACAGATTACAGATACGCAGTATTTT. It encodes CASSPGQITDTQYF.

V is TRBV6-6 and J is TRBJ1-2; the D gene is possibly TRBD1 (5 bases). CDR3 length: 14 amino acids. The germline CDR1 and CDR2 sequences are MNHNY and SVGAGI (reference sequence). V was clipped by 6 bases and J by 4 bases, with 15 bases between them. CDR3 nucleotide sequence: TGTGCCAGCAGCAACGACGGGACTATCTATGGCTACACCTTC. Residues: CASSNDGTIYGYTF.

This rearrangement joins TRBV18 to TRBJ1-5, with D perhaps TRBD1 (6 bases). Germline V lookup: CDR1 KGHSH, CDR2 LQKENI. There are 15 residues in the CDR3. V lost 3 bases to trimming and J lost 7 bases, with 16 bases between them. CDR3 nucleotide sequence: TGTGCCAGCTCACCGGACAGTAGGGGAGGACAGCCCCAGCATTTT. Protein product: CASSPDSRGGQPQHF. The variable domain in full, completed from reference TRBV18 and TRBJ1-5, reads NAGVMQNPRHLVRRRGQEARLRCSPMKGHSHVYWYRQLPEEGLKFMVYLQKENIIDESGMPKERFSAEFPKEGPSILRIQQVVRGDSAAYFCASSPDSRGGQPQHFGDGTRLSIL.

V and J are TRBV7-9 and TRBJ2-2; 9 bases map to TRBD1. The ends lost 5 bases at V and 7 bases at J; junction bases unmatched: 8. The CDR3 consists of 15 residues. Germline V gives CDR1 SEHNR, CDR2 FQNEAQ (reference sequence). CDR3 in DNA: TGTGCCAGCAGCGCCGCCGGGACAGGGAACGGGGAGCTGTTTTTT. It encodes CASSAAGTGNGELFF.

This chain joins TRBV13 and TRBJ2-2, with 8 bases fitting TRBD1. With V trimmed by 5 bases and J by 4 bases, 3 bases remained unmatched. Germline V gene lookup returns CDR1 PRHDT and CDR2 FYEKMQ (reference sequence). This CDR3 contains 14 residues. The CDR3 nucleotides read TGTGCCAGCAGCCCGACAGGGGTCACCGGGGAGCTGTTTTTT. Its translation: CASSPTGVTGELFF.

The V and J genes are TRBV27 and TRBJ2-2; 8 nucleotides line up with TRBD1. Germline CDR1 reads MNHEY; CDR2 reads SMNVEV (reference sequence). The CDR3 spans 16 residues. Losses at the gene ends were 5 bases for V and 6 bases for J; bases not matched to a gene: 11. The CDR3 loop reads CASSTGQGKIPGELFF. CDR3 nucleotides: TGTGCCAGCAGTACCGGACAGGGTAAAATTCCCGGGGAGCTGTTTTTT.

This sequence joins TRBV6-1 and TRBJ2-2; D is unresolved. Trimming shortened V by 7 bases and J by 2 bases, and 11 bases separated the two germline ends. Germline V gene sequence: CDR1 MNHNS, CDR2 SASEGT. The CDR3 runs to 14 residues. CDR3 loop: CASKATFNTGELFF. In DNA form, the CDR3 reads TGTGCCAGCAAGGCGACTTTCAACACCGGGGAGCTGTTTTTT.

DNA of the CDR3: TGCGCCAGCAGCCAACAACTAGCGGCATCAGATACGCAGTATTTT. Its protein product is CASSQQLAASDTQYF. This sequence joins TRBV4-1 and TRBJ2-3, with TRBD2 matching 8 bases. V dropped 2 bases and J dropped 4; count of bases not matched to a gene: 5. This CDR3 region has 15 residues. Germline CDR1 is MGHRA and CDR2 is YSYEKL.

This clone turned up a few times. The CDR3: CASSENRGQGNIQYF. In DNA, the CDR3 is TGTGCCAGCAGTGAAAACAGGGGGCAGGGAAACATTCAGTACTTC. V usage is TRBV25-1 and J usage is TRBJ2-4; 9 nucleotides line up with TRBD1. Germline-derived CDR1 and CDR2 are MGHDK and SYGVNS. The CDR3 spans 15 residues. The trim removed 2 bases at V and 6 bases at J, leaving 5 bases unmatched.

With respect to this clone: The identical CDR3 is also encoded by other nucleotide sequences in the sample. The V and J genes are TRBV10-3 and TRBJ2-5; D may be TRBD1 or TRBD2 (5 bases each). The length of the CDR3 is 14 residues. Trimming left V 3 bases short and J 1 base short, with 9 bases between. Germline CDR1 ENHRY, CDR2 SYGVKD. Here the CDR3 DNA reads TGTGCCATCAGTGATAGGGACCTCCAAGAGACCCAGTACTTC. Protein sequence: CAISDRDLQETQYF.

V gene TRBV15 combines with J gene TRBJ2-7; D might be TRBD1 (6 bases). V was shortened by 1 base and J by 3 bases, with 16 bases between the two germline ends. Germline CDR1 is LNHNV and CDR2 is YYDKDF (reference sequence). The CDR3 is 16 amino acids. The CDR3 region is CATSRVGHGANYEQYF. CDR3 DNA sequence: TGTGCCACCAGCAGAGTGGGACACGGAGCCAACTACGAGCAGTACTTC. The whole variable domain, remainder taken from reference TRBV15 and TRBJ2-7, is DAMVIQNPRYQVTQFGKPVTLSCSQTLNHNVMYWYQQKSSQAPKLLFHYYDKDFNNEADTPDNFQSRRPNTSFCFLDIRSPGLGDTAMYLCATSRVGHGANYEQYFGPGTRLTVT.

The chain carries TRBV5-1 and TRBJ1-3, with unresolved D. Germline-derived CDR1 and CDR2 are SGHRS and YFSETQ. This CDR3 region has 14 residues. V shed 0 bases and J shed 1 base, with 5 bases lying between them. CDR3 loop: CASSLDESGNTIYF. In DNA, the CDR3 is TGCGCCAGCAGCTTGGATGAGTCTGGAAACACCATATATTTT.

On this clone: This CDR3 is also generated by other DNA sequences in the sample. In DNA, the CDR3 is TGCGCCAGCAGCTTGGGTGGCGGAGGACAAGAGACCCAGTACTTC. Protein sequence: CASSLGGGGQETQYF. The rearrangement uses TRBV5-1 and TRBJ2-5; tentative D call: TRBD2 (5 bases). CDR1 SGHRS and CDR2 YFSETQ come from the germline V gene. The CDR3 contains 15 residues. The V end lost 0 bases, the J end lost 2 bases, and 11 bases lay between the germline ends.

The chain has TRBV5-1 and TRBJ2-2; 8 nucleotides agree with TRBD1. The junction had 4 bases not matched to a gene; V was cut back by 5 bases and J by 4 bases. The CDR3 is 14 residues long. Looked up from germline, CDR1 is SGHRS and CDR2 is YFSETQ. In DNA, the CDR3 is TGCGCCAGCAGGGAGACAGGGGTCACCGGGGAGCTGTTTTTT. This codes for CASRETGVTGELFF.

The rearrangement joins TRBV30 to TRBJ2-4, with no clear D. Trimming took off 0 bases at V and 0 bases at J, with 9 bases between the two ends. Germline CDR1 GTSNPN, CDR2 SVGIG (reference sequence). The CDR3 runs 15 residues. This CDR3 is CAWSVGQLAKNIQYF. CDR3 DNA sequence: TGTGCCTGGAGTGTCGGGCAGTTAGCCAAAAACATTCAGTACTTC.

The chain has TRBV4-1 and TRBJ2-5, with TRBD2 matching 7 bases. The CDR3 runs 17 residues. The trim removed 0 bases at V and 2 bases at J, leaving 9 bases unmatched. CDR1 and CDR2 from the germline V gene are MGHRA and YSYEKL. The CDR3 DNA follows: TGCGCCAGCAGCCAAGATCCCGCTAGCGGACCGCAAGAGACCCAGTACTTC. Translating it yields CASSQDPASGPQETQYF.

This chain connects TRBV5-1 to TRBJ2-7; no reliable D call. The CDR3 loop spans 14 amino acids. V lost 5 bases to trimming and J lost 7 bases, with 19 bases between them. The V gene's germline CDR1 is SGHRS and CDR2 YFSETQ. The CDR3 here is CASRGAASLGEQYF. CDR3 DNA: TGCGCCAGCAGGGGTGCCGCATCGTTGGGGGAGCAGTACTTC.

This clone was observed a single time. The genes are TRBV6-1 and TRBJ1-2, with a possible D match to TRBD1 (6 bases). Trimming left V 4 bases short and J 4 bases short, with 25 bases between. The CDR3 consists of 18 residues. Germline loops: CDR1 MNHNS, CDR2 SASEGT. CDR3 region: CASSVALGQTPSIYGYTF. For the CDR3, the DNA is TGTGCCAGCAGTGTCGCTCTTGGACAGACTCCTTCTATCTATGGCTACACCTTC.

This rearrangement joins TRBV28 to TRBJ1-3; D not resolved. Trimming pared 6 bases from V and 4 bases from J, leaving 19 bases between. In germline, CDR1 is MDHEN, CDR2 SYDVKM. This CDR3 is 16 amino acids long. The CDR3 DNA reads TGTGCCAGCAGGGCATCGTCGGGCCGAGGAGGAAACACCATATATTTT. This codes for CASRASSGRGGNTIYF.

The chain combines TRBV15 with TRBJ2-3; possible D gene TRBD1, 5 bases. Germline V CDR1 and CDR2: LNHNV, YYDKDF (reference sequence). The V end lost 3 bases, the J end lost 2 bases, and 6 bases lay between the germline ends. This CDR3 has 13 amino acids. CDR3 sequence: CATSRGLTDTQYF. Written as DNA, the CDR3 is TGTGCCACCAGCAGGGGGCTCACAGATACGCAGTATTTT.

The CDR3 protein is CASSLARGPSGVAYEQYF. In DNA form, the CDR3 reads TGTGCCAGCAGCTTAGCCCGTGGTCCTAGCGGGGTCGCCTACGAGCAGTACTTC. The chain combines TRBV11-2 with TRBJ2-7, with TRBD2 matching over 9 bases. The junction had 12 bases not matched to a gene; V was cut back by 1 base and J by 2 bases. CDR1 is SGHAT, CDR2 FQNNGV, per germline. This CDR3 has 18 residues.